These 32 T cell receptor beta chains originate from one sample sequenced in a study of blood T cell repertoires in COVID-19. Repertoires were generated with immunoSEQ multiplex PCR, while TCRdb's copy carries only in-frame clones and drops some. Among around 240,000 clones listed, approximately 83% were seen once. The sample consisted of peripheral blood. The receptors were gathered from a woman in her 30s who had recovered from COVID-19.

This clone was recorded once. This chain connects TRBV7-9 to TRBJ2-5; D perhaps matches TRBD2 (6 bases). Germline CDR1 and CDR2: SEHNR and FQNEAQ (reference sequence). Between the trimmed V and J ends, which lost 2 bases and 13 bases, there was a span of 17 bases. The length of the CDR3 is 13 residues. The CDR3 is CASSLYGREGSYF. CDR3 nucleotide sequence: TGTGCCAGCAGCTTATATGGGCGGGAAGGGTCGTACTTC.

The V call is TRBV11-3, the J call TRBJ2-2, with unresolved D. The V and J ends lost 1 base and 0 bases respectively, with 3 bases between them. This CDR3 is built from 14 residues. Germline V gives CDR1 SGHNT, CDR2 YENEEA. For the CDR3, the DNA is TGTGCCAGCAGCTTAGCAGCGAACACCGGGGAGCTGTTTTTT. Translated: CASSLAANTGELFF.

The chain carries TRBV9 and TRBJ1-1, with TRBD1 matching over 9 bases. The CDR3 totals 15 residues. J gave up 4 bases and V 0 bases, and 4 bases lay outside the gene matches. CDR1 is SGDLS, CDR2 YYNGEE, per germline. As DNA, the CDR3 is TGTGCCAGCAGCGTAGTTTCGGGACAGGGCACTGAAGCTTTCTTT. It is translated as CASSVVSGQGTEAFF.

The chain links TRBV7-2 to TRBJ2-1, with unresolved D. The germline V gene has CDR1 SGHTA and CDR2 FQGNSA. The CDR3 spans 12 residues. V dropped 1 base and J dropped 6 bases, with 4 bases sitting between them. The CDR3 is CASSLGINEQFF. CDR3 DNA: TGTGCCAGCAGCTTAGGTATCAATGAGCAGTTCTTC.

In its sample, this clone was seen a few times. This rearrangement joins TRBV30 to TRBJ1-2; D remains ambiguous. Looked up from germline, CDR1 is GTSNPN and CDR2 is SVGIG (reference sequence). V gave up 1 base and J gave up 4 bases, with 10 bases separating them. The CDR3 is 13 residues long. The CDR3 region is CAWSDKASYGYTF. The DNA of the CDR3 is TGTGCCTGGAGTGATAAGGCTAGCTATGGCTACACCTTC. The full variable domain, with the rest looked up from reference TRBV30 and TRBJ1-2, is SQTIHQWPATLVQPVGSPLSLECTVEGTSNPNLYWYRQAAGRGLQLLFYSVGIGQISSEVPQNLSASRPQDRQFILSSKKLLLSDSGFYLCAWSDKASYGYTFGSGTRLTVV.

The chain is built from TRBV19 and TRBJ1-5; D is possibly TRBD1 (5 bases). This CDR3 is built from 12 residues. V dropped 3 bases and J dropped 6 bases, with 6 bases sitting between them. Per the germline V gene, CDR1 is LNHDA and CDR2 is SQIVND (reference sequence). This chain's CDR3 is CASSIQGQPQHF. CDR3 bases: TGTGCCAGTAGTATCCAGGGTCAGCCCCAGCATTTT.

This chain links TRBV30 with TRBJ2-7, with a weak D call TRBD2 (5 bases). Germline-derived CDR1 and CDR2 are GTSNPN and SVGIG (reference sequence). V lost 5 bases and J 3 bases, leaving 14 bases between the germline ends. CDR3 size: 13 residues. CDR3 DNA sequence: TGTGCCTGGGGACCCCCCCGGGACTACGAGCAGTACTTC. Residues: CAWGPPRDYEQYF.

This rearrangement joins TRBV5-1 to TRBJ1-1; TRBD1 aligns across 8 bases. With V trimmed by 1 base and J by 1 base, 3 bases remained unmatched. The CDR3 totals 15 residues. Germline CDR1 is SGHRS and CDR2 is YFSETQ. Here the CDR3 reads CASSLRTGTNTEAFF. DNA of the CDR3: TGCGCCAGCAGCTTGAGGACAGGGACGAACACTGAAGCTTTCTTT.

V and J are TRBV3-1 (or the pseudogene TRBV3-2) and TRBJ1-1; no clear D gene. This CDR3 has 15 amino acids. CDR1 and CDR2 from the germline V gene are LGHDT and YNNKEL (reference sequence). V lost 1 base and J lost 1, with 10 bases in between. CDR3 in amino acids: CASSQVGGWNTEAFF. The CDR3 nucleotides read TGTGCCAGCAGCCAAGTCGGAGGGTGGAACACTGAAGCTTTCTTT.

This chain links TRBV6-2 or TRBV6-3 with TRBJ2-1, with 8 bases that match TRBD2. CDR1 is MNHEY and CDR2 is SVGEGT in the germline V gene. This CDR3 has 15 amino acids. V trimming: 2 bases; J trimming: 5 bases; junction bases outside the gene matches: 5. The CDR3 spells CASSYGGGGHNEQFF. DNA for the CDR3: TGTGCCAGCAGTTACGGCGGCGGGGGGCACAATGAGCAGTTCTTC.

The CDR3 DNA is TGTGCCACCAAACTAGCGGGGGGGTACGAGCAGTACTTC. Translating gives CATKLAGGYEQYF. The V gene is TRBV5-4, the J gene TRBJ2-7; 13 nucleotides agree with TRBD2. V dropped 9 bases and J dropped 4; count of bases not matched to a gene: 4. This CDR3 region has 13 residues. Germline CDR1 is SGHNT and CDR2 is YYREEE (reference sequence). Complete variable domain (other parts from reference TRBV5-4 and TRBJ2-7): ETGVTQSPTHLIKTRGQQVTLRCSSQSGHNTVSWYQQALGQGPQFIFQYYREEENGRGNFPPRFSGLQFPNYSSELNVNALELDDSALYLCATKLAGGYEQYFGPGTRLTVT.

This chain uses TRBV19 with TRBJ1-4; D remains unclear. The germline V gene has CDR1 LNHDA and CDR2 SQIVND (reference sequence). Between the trimmed V and J ends, which lost 4 bases and 7 bases, there was a span of 10 bases. The CDR3 runs 13 residues. The CDR3 here is CASSRRMAEKLFF. Here the CDR3 DNA reads TGTGCCAGTAGTAGAAGAATGGCTGAAAAACTGTTTTTT.

This chain uses TRBV7-8 with TRBJ2-1; possible D gene TRBD1, 5 bases. The V end lost 5 bases, the J end lost 9 bases, and 11 bases lay between the germline ends. The CDR3 is 12 amino acids. CDR1 is SGHVS, CDR2 FQNEAQ, per germline. The CDR3 loop reads CASSLTQGEQFF. The CDR3 region has the DNA TGTGCCAGCAGCCTAACTCAGGGTGAGCAGTTCTTC.

The chain couples TRBV30 to TRBJ2-3, with D perhaps matching TRBD2 (6 bases). V lost 1 base to trimming and J lost 8 bases, with 16 bases between them. CDR3 length equals 14 residues. Germline V gives CDR1 GTSNPN, CDR2 SVGIG (reference sequence). CDR3 DNA: TGTGCCTGGAGTGCCCTCACGGGGGTTGGTACGCAGTATTTT. Protein sequence: CAWSALTGVGTQYF.

V is TRBV23-1 and J is TRBJ2-3, with D perhaps TRBD1 (5 bases). TRBV23-1 is classed as an ORF, of uncertain function. CDR3 size: 16 residues. The V and J ends lost 5 bases and 0 bases respectively, with 15 bases between them. CDR3 nucleotides: TGCGCCAGCAGTAGGGTCTCGACAGCTAGCACAGATACGCAGTATTTT. Its translation: CASSRVSTASTDTQYF.

Worth noting for this clone: Other DNA sequences in the same sample also yield this CDR3. The CDR3, as DNA: TGTGCCAGCAGCGTGGGACAGGGCAACACTGAAGCTTTCTTT. Translated: CASSVGQGNTEAFF. This chain joins TRBV9 and TRBJ1-1, with 9 bases fitting TRBD1. The germline V gene has CDR1 SGDLS and CDR2 YYNGEE. This CDR3 region has 14 residues. The V segment lost 2 bases and the J segment 2 bases; nucleotides outside the gene matches: 1.

The chain combines TRBV5-6 with TRBJ2-7; no reliable D call. CDR1 and CDR2 from the germline V gene are SGHDT and YYEEEE. Between the trimmed V and J ends, which lost 1 base and 0 bases, there was a span of 2 bases. This CDR3 contains 12 residues. The DNA for the CDR3 is TGTGCCAGCAGCTTGTACTCCTACGAGCAGTACTTC. Protein product: CASSLYSYEQYF.

This chain uses TRBV10-2 with TRBJ1-2; D gene uncertain. The CDR3 contains 14 residues. V was clipped by 2 bases and J by 5 bases, with 12 bases between them. Looked up from germline, CDR1 is WSHSY and CDR2 is SAAADI. Here the CDR3 DNA reads TGCGCCAGCAGTGAGGTACAGATACTTTATGGCTACACCTTC. It encodes CASSEVQILYGYTF.

This rearrangement joins TRBV20-1 to TRBJ2-5, with a possible D match to TRBD1 (5 bases). This CDR3 contains 17 residues. V lost 3 bases and J lost 1, with 21 bases in between. CDR1 is DFQATT, CDR2 SNEGSKA, per germline (reference sequence). The CDR3 is CSASPRVSPTVQETQYF. DNA for the CDR3: TGCAGTGCTAGTCCCAGGGTCTCCCCTACCGTCCAAGAGACCCAGTACTTC.

The chain employs TRBV7-2 and TRBJ2-1; 10 nucleotides line up with TRBD2. This CDR3 has 15 amino acids. Germline V gives CDR1 SGHTA, CDR2 FQGNSA. After removal of 1 base from V and 6 bases from J, the junction contained 3 bases not matched to a gene. The chain's CDR3 is CASSLGLAGVNEQFF. CDR3 coding DNA: TGTGCCAGCAGCTTAGGCCTAGCGGGGGTCAATGAGCAGTTCTTC. The whole variable domain, filled in from reference TRBV7-2 and TRBJ2-1, reads GAGVSQSPSNKVTEKGKDVELRCDPISGHTALYWYRQSLGQGLEFLIYFQGNSAPDKSGLPSDRFSAERTGGSVSTLTIQRTQQEDSAVYLCASSLGLAGVNEQFFGPGTRLTVL.

The rearrangement joins TRBV4-1 to TRBJ1-1; TRBD1 might be the D (6 bases). Germline values: CDR1 MGHRA, CDR2 YSYEKL. This CDR3 spans 15 amino acids. Trimming cost V 1 base and J 4 bases, with 13 bases left between them. The chain's CDR3 is CASSQGSTGRTEAFF. CDR3 DNA: TGCGCCAGCAGCCAAGGTTCCACAGGGCGCACTGAAGCTTTCTTT.

The rearrangement joins TRBV11-2 to TRBJ1-2, with D hard to call. CDR1 SGHAT and CDR2 FQNNGV come from the germline V gene. This CDR3 region has 14 residues. V was cut by 6 bases and J by 4 bases, with 15 bases left in between. CDR3 amino acids: CASRHARVSYGYTF. CDR3 DNA: TGTGCCAGCAGACACGCACGGGTCTCCTATGGCTACACCTTC.

Here the CDR3 DNA reads TGTGCCAGCTCAGCGACAGGGAACACTGAAGCTTTCTTT. As protein: CASSATGNTEAFF. The chain recombines TRBV18 with TRBJ1-1, with D maybe TRBD1 (6 bases). V gave up 5 bases and J gave up 1 base, with 8 bases separating them. This CDR3 comprises 13 residues. Germline CDR1 is KGHSH and CDR2 is LQKENI.

This CDR3 is CASSDEGDTEAFF. CDR3 coding DNA: TGTGCCAGCAGTGATGAGGGGGACACTGAAGCTTTCTTT. V usage is TRBV2 and J usage is TRBJ1-1; possible D gene TRBD1, 6 bases. The CDR3 sequence is 13 residues long. Trimming removed 3 bases from V and 3 bases from J, with 8 bases in between. Germline-derived CDR1 and CDR2 are SNHLY and FYNNEI.

This chain links TRBV6-6 with TRBJ1-6; D uncertain. The CDR3 contains 16 residues. Trimming shortened V by 6 bases and J by 0 bases, and 12 bases separated the two germline ends. Germline CDR1 reads MNHNY; CDR2 reads SVGAGI (reference sequence). For the CDR3, the DNA is TGTGCCAGCAGGACCGGGATAAGCTCCTATAATTCACCCCTCCACTTT. It yields the protein CASRTGISSYNSPLHF.

V and J are TRBV6-5 and TRBJ1-2; 8 positions agree with TRBD1. Unmatched junction bases numbered 3, after V lost 0 bases and J lost 6 bases. Per the germline V gene, CDR1 is MNHEY and CDR2 is SVGAGI. The CDR3 extends over 14 amino acids. The CDR3, as DNA: TGTGCCAGCAGTTACTCGACAGGGGTCGATGGCTACACCTTC. Translating gives CASSYSTGVDGYTF.

This clone appeared once. The chain carries TRBV2 and TRBJ2-5; 10 nucleotides agree with TRBD2. CDR1 is SNHLY, CDR2 FYNNEI, per germline. V dropped 6 bases and J dropped 5; count of bases not matched to a gene: 9. The CDR3 has 15 amino acids. CDR3 amino acids: CASSKIAGGGETQYF. CDR3 nucleotides: TGTGCCAGCAGCAAAATAGCGGGGGGCGGGGAGACCCAGTACTTC.

V and J are TRBV10-3 and TRBJ2-5, with 12 positions matching TRBD2. The length of the CDR3 is 16 residues. CDR1 is ENHRY, CDR2 SYGVKD, per germline. Losses at the gene ends were 10 bases for V and 4 bases for J; bases not matched to a gene: 13. The CDR3 protein is CATGGLAGNLGETQYF. CDR3 bases: TGTGCCACCGGAGGACTAGCGGGGAATTTGGGAGAGACCCAGTACTTC.

V is TRBV3-1 (or the pseudogene TRBV3-2) and J is TRBJ2-1, with 11 bases aligning to TRBD2. The trim removed 1 base at V and 2 bases at J, leaving 10 bases unmatched. The CDR3 spans 19 residues. Germline CDR1 reads LGHDT; CDR2 reads YNNKEL (reference sequence). The CDR3 region has the DNA TGTGCCAGCAGCCAAGGACCTATAGCGGGGGGGACCCCCTACAATGAGCAGTTCTTC. Its protein product is CASSQGPIAGGTPYNEQFF.

This chain links TRBV2 with TRBJ1-1, with a possible D match to TRBD1 (5 bases). The length of the CDR3 is 15 residues. Per germline, CDR1 SNHLY and CDR2 FYNNEI. V was pared by 6 bases and J by 4 bases, with 18 bases between. DNA for the CDR3: TGTGCCAGCAGGGACACAAGGGGACTTGGCACTGAAGCTTTCTTT. This translates into CASRDTRGLGTEAFF.

For the CDR3, the DNA is TGTGCCAGCAGCAGAGGGGGCCCTGAAGCTTTCTTT. Protein product: CASSRGGPEAFF. V and J are TRBV5-6 and TRBJ1-1, with 7 positions matching TRBD1. The germline V gene has CDR1 SGHDT and CDR2 YYEEEE. This CDR3 contains 12 residues. V lost 4 bases, J lost 6 bases, and 3 bases stayed unmatched.

The chain is built from TRBV7-2 and TRBJ2-7, with 8 positions matching TRBD1. Germline V lookup: CDR1 SGHTA, CDR2 FQGNSA. The CDR3 covers 14 residues. V was clipped by 2 bases and J by 6 bases; unmatched bases: 6. The CDR3 reads CASSLYQGASEQYF. The CDR3, as DNA: TGTGCCAGCAGCTTATACCAGGGGGCCTCCGAGCAGTACTTC.